The sequence of this T cell receptor (beta chain) was determined in a study of T-cell reconstitution after alpha-beta-depleted transplantation in children. Unique molecular identifiers tagged the TCRbeta library. TCRdb passed the PCR reads through MiXCR, listing each CDR3 protein once. The data hold around 370,000 distinct CDR3 sequences, with under 13% observed a single time. This CDR3 spans 15 amino acids. The V end lost 5 bases, the J end lost 4 bases, and 17 bases lay between the germline ends. This clonotype was recorded at least ten times. This sequence joins TRBV12-3 or TRBV12-4 and TRBJ2-5; perhaps TRBD2 as D (7 bases). Sequencing was performed on PBMCs from the stem cell graft donor, taken from the stem cell graft. This TCR was recovered from a human donor who donated a stem cell graft to a child with acute lymphoblastic leukemia. CDR3 amino acids: CASSLEREGVETQYF. CDR3 nucleotides: TGTGCCAGCAGTCTCGAAAGGGAGGGGGTAGAGACCCAGTACTTC.